This T cell receptor beta chain was sequenced during a study of T cell clones after liver transplantation. Study-wide background: At least one year of complete immunosuppression withdrawal without enzymes over twice normal defined tolerance.

Of note for this clone: Its antigen is currently unknown.

The assay was immunoSEQ multiplex PCR, and TCRdb's table has in-frame clones only and misses some. The table has over 90,000 clones, roughly four fifths seen once. The V gene end was trimmed by 4 bases and the J gene end by 0 bases; junction bases not matched to a gene: 8. The CDR3 contains 16 residues. The V gene's germline CDR1 is KGHSH and CDR2 LQKENI. Points from the study as a whole: Graft donor-reactive T cells possibly entered the graft instead of undergoing deletion.

This TCR was sampled from a human patient who received a liver transplant. A subset of T cells may come from the graft donor. The sequenced sample was CD4+ T cells from blood, obtained approximately 45 months after liver transplant. The chain employs TRBV18 and TRBJ2-7, with 8 bases matching TRBD2. As DNA, the CDR3 is TGTGCCAGCTCACTACAGGGACTAGGGGGCTCCTACGAGCAGTACTTC. It yields the protein CASSLQGLGGSYEQYF.